This is a list of T cell receptor beta chains from one sample in a study of CD8+ T cells in alopecia areata. This table comes from immunoSEQ multiplex PCR, and its TCRdb copy is limited to in-frame clones, with some not included. In the table there are hundreds of thousands of clones, around 66% of which are singletons. The specimen was CD4+ T cells sorted from blood, collected at week 44, from a patient treated with tofacitinib. These receptors originate from a human donor with alopecia areata. CDR3s include the opening cysteine and the closing phenylalanine or tryptophan. The order of the fields is clone size, V gene, D gene, J gene, CDR3 protein, CDR3 DNA. A D gene is named only where the DNA matches it firmly. Some rows mark clone size as missing; the rest say once, few, many or name a class of expanded clone.

abundance: many; v_gene: TRBV4-3; d_gene: NA; j_gene: TRBJ2-6; CDR3aa: CASSQESGANVLTF; CDR3nt: TGCGCCAGCAGCCAAGAGAGCGGGGCCAACGTCCTGACTTTC
abundance: NA; v_gene: TRBV6-5; d_gene: NA; j_gene: TRBJ1-2; CDR3aa: CASSTRISVGGYTF; CDR3nt: TGTGCCAGCAGTACCCGGATAAGTGTTGGTGGCTACACCTTC
abundance: NA; v_gene: TRBV13; d_gene: NA; j_gene: TRBJ1-2; CDR3aa: CASGVQPPRYTF; CDR3nt: TGTGCCAGCGGGGTCCAACCACCTCGCTACACCTTC
abundance: NA; v_gene: TRBV29-1; d_gene: NA; j_gene: TRBJ1-1; CDR3aa: CSVGRGMNTEAFF; CDR3nt: TGCAGCGTTGGCAGGGGAATGAACACTGAAGCTTTCTTT
abundance: NA; v_gene: TRBV29-1; d_gene: NA; j_gene: TRBJ2-1; CDR3aa: CSVGRVGVGDEQFF; CDR3nt: TGCAGCGTTGGCCGAGTGGGGGTGGGCGATGAGCAGTTCTTC
abundance: NA; v_gene: TRBV30; d_gene: NA; j_gene: TRBJ2-3; CDR3aa: CAWSDKLVATDTQYF; CDR3nt: TGTGCCTGGAGTGACAAACTAGTCGCCACAGATACGCAGTATTTT
abundance: NA; v_gene: TRBV5-1; d_gene: NA; j_gene: TRBJ1-1; CDR3aa: CASGRDRGGTEAFF; CDR3nt: TGCGCCAGCGGGCGGGACCGGGGTGGCACTGAAGCTTTCTTT
abundance: NA; v_gene: TRBV29-1; d_gene: TRBD1; j_gene: TRBJ1-2; CDR3aa: CSARQGPNYGYTF; CDR3nt: TGCAGCGCTCGACAGGGTCCTAACTATGGCTACACCTTC
abundance: few; v_gene: TRBV5-1; d_gene: NA; j_gene: TRBJ2-1; CDR3aa: CASRLGSNNRANEQFF; CDR3nt: TGCGCCAGCAGGCTGGGGTCTAACAACAGAGCCAATGAGCAGTTCTTC
abundance: NA; v_gene: TRBV12-5; d_gene: NA; j_gene: TRBJ2-3; CDR3aa: CASGSSDTQYF; CDR3nt: TGTGCTAGTGGGTCGTCAGATACGCAGTATTTT
abundance: NA; v_gene: TRBV29-1; d_gene: NA; j_gene: TRBJ1-2; CDR3aa: CSGGEVQSYGYTF; CDR3nt: TGCAGCGGGGGGGAAGTTCAAAGCTATGGCTACACCTTC
abundance: NA; v_gene: TRBV30; d_gene: NA; j_gene: TRBJ2-1; CDR3aa: CAWNLGGPVYNEQFF; CDR3nt: TGTGCCTGGAACTTGGGGGGGCCGGTCTACAATGAGCAGTTCTTC
abundance: NA; v_gene: TRBV29-1; d_gene: TRBD2; j_gene: TRBJ2-3; CDR3aa: CSARGTSGTDTQYF; CDR3nt: TGCAGCGCCCGCGGGACTAGCGGGACAGATACGCAGTATTTT
abundance: NA; v_gene: TRBV30; d_gene: TRBD1; j_gene: TRBJ1-2; CDR3aa: CAWRPGQNYGYTF; CDR3nt: TGTGCCTGGAGGCCGGGACAGAACTATGGCTACACCTTC
abundance: NA; v_gene: TRBV5-1; d_gene: NA; j_gene: TRBJ2-5; CDR3aa: CASSLAALGRETQYF; CDR3nt: TGCGCCAGCAGCTTAGCAGCGTTGGGACGGGAGACCCAGTACTTC
abundance: NA; v_gene: TRBV30; d_gene: NA; j_gene: TRBJ2-2; CDR3aa: CAWSVGAGELFF; CDR3nt: TGTGCCTGGAGTGTAGGGGCCGGGGAGCTGTTTTTT
abundance: NA; v_gene: TRBV30; d_gene: NA; j_gene: TRBJ1-2; CDR3aa: CAWSVPGQKVDTF; CDR3nt: TGTGCCTGGAGTGTACCCGGACAGAAGGTGGACACCTTC
abundance: NA; v_gene: TRBV6-1; d_gene: NA; j_gene: TRBJ1-2; CDR3aa: CASQSSGQIYGYTF; CDR3nt: TGTGCCAGCCAATCCTCCGGGCAGATCTATGGCTACACCTTC
abundance: NA; v_gene: TRBV7-2; d_gene: NA; j_gene: TRBJ1-5; CDR3aa: CASSSMFGNQPQHF; CDR3nt: TGTGCCAGCAGCTCAATGTTCGGCAATCAGCCCCAGCATTTT
abundance: few; v_gene: TRBV10-3; d_gene: TRBD2; j_gene: TRBJ2-2; CDR3aa: CAISESSSGATGELFF; CDR3nt: TGTGCCATCAGTGAGTCGTCTAGCGGGGCCACCGGGGAGCTGTTTTTT
abundance: once; v_gene: TRBV2; d_gene: TRBD1; j_gene: TRBJ1-4; CDR3aa: CASSRQGGKDEKLFF; CDR3nt: TGTGCCAGCAGCCGACAGGGAGGGAAGGATGAAAAACTGTTTTTT
abundance: NA; v_gene: TRBV29-1; d_gene: TRBD1; j_gene: TRBJ2-1; CDR3aa: CSARTGNEQFF; CDR3nt: TGCAGCGCCCGGACAGGGAATGAGCAGTTCTTC
abundance: once; v_gene: TRBV2; d_gene: NA; j_gene: TRBJ2-7; CDR3aa: CASRLQGPYEQYF; CDR3nt: TGTGCCAGCAGACTCCAGGGGCCCTACGAGCAGTACTTC
abundance: few; v_gene: TRBV4-3; d_gene: TRBD1; j_gene: TRBJ2-5; CDR3aa: CASSPGTALFETQYF; CDR3nt: TGCGCCAGCAGCCCCGGGACAGCTTTATTCGAGACCCAGTACTTC
abundance: NA; v_gene: TRBV27; d_gene: NA; j_gene: TRBJ1-2; CDR3aa: CASSSADRNYGYTF; CDR3nt: TGTGCCAGCAGTTCGGCCGACCGCAACTATGGCTACACCTTC
abundance: NA; v_gene: TRBV19; d_gene: NA; j_gene: TRBJ1-1; CDR3aa: CASSRAPGITEAFF; CDR3nt: TGTGCCAGTAGTCGGGCACCGGGGATCACTGAAGCTTTCTTT
abundance: NA; v_gene: TRBV2; d_gene: TRBD1; j_gene: TRBJ2-1; CDR3aa: CASRLRTGTGNNEQFF; CDR3nt: TGTGCCAGCAGGCTTCGTACCGGGACAGGAAACAATGAGCAGTTCTTC
abundance: few; v_gene: TRBV4-3; d_gene: NA; j_gene: TRBJ2-3; CDR3aa: CASSQAGGREDTQYF; CDR3nt: TGCGCCAGCAGCCAAGCAGGGGGGCGGGAAGATACGCAGTATTTT
abundance: once; v_gene: TRBV15; d_gene: NA; j_gene: TRBJ2-2; CDR3aa: CATSSFLGLGRPGAGTGELFF; CDR3nt: TGTGCCACCAGCAGTTTTCTCGGACTCGGGCGGCCAGGGGCTGGTACCGGGGAGCTGTTTTTT
abundance: NA; v_gene: TRBV6-6; d_gene: NA; j_gene: TRBJ1-1; CDR3aa: CASTRNRQASPRAFF; CDR3nt: TGTGCCAGTACAAGAAATAGACAGGCTTCCCCTCGGGCTTTCTTT
abundance: NA; v_gene: TRBV15; d_gene: NA; j_gene: TRBJ2-5; CDR3aa: CATSSGVRRETQYF; CDR3nt: TGTGCCACCAGTAGTGGGGTTCGGCGGGAGACCCAGTACTTC
abundance: NA; v_gene: TRBV6-1; d_gene: NA; j_gene: TRBJ1-2; CDR3aa: CASSEDWGRVGGYTF; CDR3nt: TGTGCCAGCAGTGAAGACTGGGGACGGGTTGGTGGCTACACCTTC
abundance: NA; v_gene: TRBV9; d_gene: NA; j_gene: TRBJ2-4; CDR3aa: CASTLITRGLAKNIQYF; CDR3nt: TGTGCCAGCACCCTTATAACCCGGGGGTTGGCCAAAAACATTCAGTACTTC
abundance: NA; v_gene: TRBV29-1; d_gene: TRBD1; j_gene: TRBJ1-1; CDR3aa: CSVDSGTAMPEAFF; CDR3nt: TGCAGCGTTGATTCAGGGACAGCCATGCCTGAAGCTTTCTTT
abundance: NA; v_gene: TRBV30; d_gene: NA; j_gene: TRBJ2-2; CDR3aa: CAWKPQGELFF; CDR3nt: TGTGCCTGGAAACCACAGGGGGAGCTGTTTTTT
abundance: few; v_gene: TRBV11-2; d_gene: NA; j_gene: TRBJ2-2; CDR3aa: CASSPGTFYTGELFF; CDR3nt: TGTGCCAGCAGCCCCGGGACTTTTTACACCGGGGAGCTGTTTTTT
abundance: once; v_gene: TRBV18; d_gene: NA; j_gene: TRBJ2-2; CDR3aa: CASSQGVMNTGELFF; CDR3nt: TGTGCCAGCTCACAGGGGGTGATGAACACCGGGGAGCTGTTTTTT
abundance: few; v_gene: TRBV29-1; d_gene: NA; j_gene: TRBJ2-3; CDR3aa: CSVGELIATDTQYF; CDR3nt: TGCAGCGTTGGAGAACTGATAGCGACGGATACGCAGTATTTT
abundance: NA; v_gene: TRBV2; d_gene: TRBD1; j_gene: TRBJ2-2; CDR3aa: CASSFLLGGASGELFF; CDR3nt: TGTGCCAGCAGTTTCCTATTAGGGGGCGCATCCGGGGAGCTGTTTTTT